The rows below give T cell receptor beta chains drawn from one sample of a study of blood T cell repertoires in COVID-19. Method: immunoSEQ multiplex PCR; TCRdb's copy keeps in-frame clones and lacks some. The sample holds about 330,000 clones, roughly nine tenths seen once. What was sequenced was peripheral blood. All receptors come from a man in his late teens or twenties who had recovered from COVID-19. The CDR3 runs from the conserved cysteine through the conserved F or W. A D gene is named only where the DNA matches it firmly. Clone size is shown for a subset of rows, as once, few, many or a class of expanded clone.

d_gene | j_gene | v_gene | abundance | CDR3nt | CDR3aa
TRBD1 | TRBJ2-3 | TRBV2 | - | TGTGCCAGCAGTGTACCCGGGACAGGTCCGGATACGCAGTATTTT | CASSVPGTGPDTQYF
TRBD2 | TRBJ2-3 | TRBV5-1 | - | TGCGCCAGCAGCTTGCAACTTACTAGCGGGAGCACAGATACGCAGTATTTT | CASSLQLTSGSTDTQYF
TRBD2 | TRBJ2-2 | TRBV9 | - | TGTGCCAGCAGCGCCAGGACTAGCGGGGTGGGCGGGGAGCTGTTTTTT | CASSARTSGVGGELFF
TRBD2 | TRBJ2-1 | TRBV7-2 | - | TGTGCCAGCAGCTTAAGCGGGGGGAGCTCCTACAATGAGCAGTTCTTC | CASSLSGGSSYNEQFF
TRBD1 | TRBJ1-6 | TRBV27 | - | TGTGCCAGCAGTTCCACAGGGGGAATGAATTCACCCCTCCACTTT | CASSSTGGMNSPLHF
TRBD1 | TRBJ1-1 | TRBV6-4 | - | TGTGCCAGCTCCTCTTTGGGACAGGACACTGAAGCTTTCTTT | CASSSLGQDTEAFF
- | TRBJ1-2 | TRBV27 | - | TGTGCCAGCAGTGTCGTGGCGGGCCTCGAGGATGGCTACACCTTC | CASSVVAGLEDGYTF
TRBD2 | TRBJ2-1 | TRBV10-1 | - | TGCGCCAGCAGTGAGTCGACCCTAGCGGGAGGGCACAGGGGGAACAATGAGCAGTTCTTC | CASSESTLAGGHRGNNEQFF
TRBD1 | TRBJ2-5 | TRBV4-2 | once | TGTGCCAGCAGCCAAGATGAGGGGGCCAACCAAGAGACCCAGTACTTC | CASSQDEGANQETQYF
- | TRBJ1-4 | TRBV6-5 | - | TGTGCCAGCAGTCGGAGTCGGAATGAAAAACTGTTTTTT | CASSRSRNEKLFF
- | TRBJ1-6 | TRBV2 | - | TGTGCCAGCAGTGACAGGCGCCTTAATTCACCCCTCCACTTT | CASSDRRLNSPLHF
TRBD2 | TRBJ2-5 | TRBV11-2 | few | TGTGCCAGCAGCTTAGACTCCGGGAGGGAGACCCAGTACTTC | CASSLDSGRETQYF